Here is one TCR beta chain with its context. Its antigen has not been determined. No much larger clonotype is one base removed from it; base qualities were not supplied. Patients with ophthalmopathy had moderately to severely active disease, with a Clinical Activity Score of 3 or more, a NOSPECS grade of 4 or more, and a disease duration of less than 3 months. Patients with other autoimmune diseases, uncontrolled infections, pregnancy or lactation were excluded. Clinical symptoms, serum thyroxine, TRAb, thyroid ultrasound and orbital computed tomography were used for diagnosis. Using Ficoll-Paque density gradient centrifugation, PBMCs were isolated from 9 to 10 ml of fresh peripheral blood. Trizol reagent was used to extract the total RNA, and its quality was then checked on an Agilent 2100 Bioanalyzer. This sample was taken from a study of Graves' ophthalmopathy and Graves' hyperthyroidism (dated by TCRdb to the late 2010s). The study in broad terms: Peripheral blood was collected before any treatment was given, at the time of initial diagnosis. To tell Graves' ophthalmopathy apart from Graves' hyperthyroidism, and to predict which patients would progress to ophthalmopathy, the study relied on TCR beta repertoire signatures. In total, around 130 blood samples were TCR-sequenced: fewer than 50 ophthalmopathy, 80 or so hyperthyroidism and around 17 hyperthyroidism-to-ophthalmopathy patients. A discovery set of 100 or so patients (43 ophthalmopathy, 55 to 60 stable hyperthyroidism) was enrolled to explore V-J signatures distinguishing ophthalmopathy from hyperthyroidism. An independent validation cohort comprised some 19 hyperthyroidism patients and 15 to 17 patients who later progressed from hyperthyroidism to ophthalmopathy. In five or six hyperthyroidism patients, T-cell repertoires of thyroid tissue and blood were compared. Following sample collection, hyperthyroidism patients were given methimazole at a starting dose of 30 mg daily, and ophthalmopathy patients were given high-dose intravenous methylprednisolone. Points the paper makes about the study in general: In validation, the model predicted ophthalmopathy progression with roughly 68% sensitivity and approximately 75% specificity; approximately 12 predicted patients were CT-confirmed with GO in a median of around 6 months. Most expanded thyroid clonotypes with frequency above 0.001 were also detected in blood, suggesting blood repertoires may reflect the thyroid immune response. In cross-validation, the 13-signature model distinguished ophthalmopathy from stable hyperthyroidism with 85% to 90% sensitivity and nearly 82% specificity, and in the test set the corresponding values were roughly 78% and 74%. No statistical method was used to set the sample size in advance, and the investigators knew which group each participant was assigned to.

TCR beta CDR3 regions were amplified from RNA transcripts for repertoire sequencing. HTBI primers and the Qiagen OneStep RT-PCR kit were used in a first-round RT-PCR, which was followed by a second-round multiplex PCR, size selection and purification. Libraries were sequenced paired-end with 100 bp reads on an Illumina HiSeq2000. In the paper's pipeline: SOAPnuke was used to process the reads, removing any read that contained adapters or uncalled bases, had a mean Phred below 15, or lacked an exact match to the constant primer or identifier. COPE v1.2.5 was used to merge high-quality paired reads. Clonotypes were defined as unique nucleotide sequences and were aligned to IMGT TRB V, D and J references using MiTCR v1.1. The analysis was limited to V-J combinations with a frequency above 0.0001, which together covered 99.2% of repertoires. A TCR clonal expansion and chaos score per V-J combination was defined as the ratio of F50 clonal expansion to chaos observed in the TCRdist matrix. Features were reduced by Welch's t-statistics and random forest to about a dozen V-J combinations, which fed a naive Bayes classifier. The similarity between thyroid and blood repertoires was quantified using the Morisita-Horn index. The public sequencing data were trimmed at Q25 with fastp and processed into clonotypes with MiXCR by TCRdb, which kept only in-frame beta chains. CDR3 protein sequences are deduplicated, and each keeps its most common genes and DNA. The V and J calls follow TCRdb's processing rather than the paper's. Here the sample has 300,000 to 400,000 distinct CDR3 sequences; about a sixth occur a single time. Of the sample, around 12% is held by the ten largest clones.

Sequenced: peripheral blood. This receptor was obtained from an adult man with Graves' ophthalmopathy.

The CDR3 here reads CASSPYSQALNTEAFF. Here is the DNA: TGTGCCAGCAGCCCCTATTCCCAGGCCTTGAACACTGAAGCTTTCTTT. The V gene is TRBV6-2 or TRBV6-3 and the J gene is TRBJ1-1; no D gene can be assigned with confidence. From its cysteine to its phenylalanine, the CDR3 spans 16 amino acids. The kept DNA is CDR3 alone, 48 bases in frame from the first base. Taken from the germline V gene, the CDR1 and CDR2 loops are MNHEY and SVGEGT. V was cut back by 6 bases and J by 0 bases, leaving a gap of 17 bases between them.